The clone carrying this T cell receptor beta chain was seen a few times. What it binds is not known. The data were obtained in a study of cytomegalovirus exposure and HLA in healthy donors. Study-wide results and caveats: Listed as cytomegalovirus-associated were 164 TCR beta chains. Indistinguishability led to the exclusion of some V segments, TRBV6-2 and TRBV6-3 included. The study had only CMV serostatus as immune exposure information.

This PCR relied on a set of 60 Vbeta primers and 13 Jbeta primers. Measured with immunoSEQ multiplex PCR; TCRdb has only the in-frame clones, and not every one. The sample contains about 100,000 clones, 60% to 85% of which appear only once. Donors likely had unrecorded immune exposures despite being nominally healthy when sampled. Trimming stripped 4 bases from V and 3 bases from J, with 7 bases between. The CDR3 sequence is 13 residues long. The germline gives CDR1 MDHEN, CDR2 SYDVKM. The source material was PBMCs. The chain is built from TRBV28 and TRBJ2-4; D is perhaps TRBD2 (6 bases). The source is a man between 45 and 60 years old in good health and CMV-seronegative. Written as DNA, the CDR3 is TGTGCCAGCAGTTGGGGGGACAAAAACATTCAGTACTTC. The encoded protein is CASSWGDKNIQYF.